This T cell receptor (beta chain) was recorded in a study of shared clonotypes between healthy human individuals. Unsorted PBMCs provided DNA that was sequenced on ten immunoSEQ deep assay plates. Only in-frame clones appear in the TCRdb table, and some are missing; sequencing was by immunoSEQ multiplex PCR. The profile shows fewer than 600,000 clones, around three quarters of them singletons. The donor cohort consisted entirely of Caucasian adults residing in Nashville, Tennessee. Sequencing input: PBMCs. The TCR originated in a woman between 35 and 50 years old in good health. Some clones in this sample may be carry-over from other donors' samples.

DNA for the CDR3: TGCGCCAGCAGCCCCCGGATAGCGGGAGGCACAGATACGCAGTATTTT. Encoded protein: CASSPRIAGGTDTQYF. The V gene is TRBV5-1, the J gene TRBJ2-3; 9 positions agree with TRBD2. CDR3 length: 16 amino acids. J gave up 1 base and V 4 bases, and 7 bases lay outside the gene matches. The germline V gene encodes CDR1 SGHRS and CDR2 YFSETQ.